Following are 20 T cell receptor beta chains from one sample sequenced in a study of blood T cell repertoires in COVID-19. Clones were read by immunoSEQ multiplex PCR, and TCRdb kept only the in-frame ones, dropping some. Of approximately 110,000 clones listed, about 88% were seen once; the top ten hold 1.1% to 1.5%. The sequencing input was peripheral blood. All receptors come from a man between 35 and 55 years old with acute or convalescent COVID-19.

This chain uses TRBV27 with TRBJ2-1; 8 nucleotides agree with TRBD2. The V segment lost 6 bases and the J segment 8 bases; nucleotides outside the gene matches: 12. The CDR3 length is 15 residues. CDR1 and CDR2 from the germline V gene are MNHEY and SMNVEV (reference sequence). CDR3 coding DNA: TGTGCCAGCAGCCCGTCGAGGCGGGGGGTCCATGAGCAGTTCTTC. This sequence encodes CASSPSRRGVHEQFF.

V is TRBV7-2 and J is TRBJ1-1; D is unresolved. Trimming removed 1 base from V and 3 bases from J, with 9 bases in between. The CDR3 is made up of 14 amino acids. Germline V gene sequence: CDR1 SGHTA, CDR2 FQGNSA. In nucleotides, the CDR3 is TGTGCCAGCAGCTTAGAATACAGTGACACTGAAGCTTTCTTT. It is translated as CASSLEYSDTEAFF.

The CDR3 DNA reads as TGTGCCAGCAGCCCATTAGGGGGACAGGGTCGTTTGCTGTTTTTT. Amino acids: CASSPLGGQGRLLFF. The chain carries TRBV27 and TRBJ1-4; 9 bases map to TRBD1. The ends lost 6 bases at V and 14 bases at J; junction bases unmatched: 16. CDR3 length: 15 amino acids. CDR1 MNHEY and CDR2 SMNVEV come from the germline V gene (reference sequence).

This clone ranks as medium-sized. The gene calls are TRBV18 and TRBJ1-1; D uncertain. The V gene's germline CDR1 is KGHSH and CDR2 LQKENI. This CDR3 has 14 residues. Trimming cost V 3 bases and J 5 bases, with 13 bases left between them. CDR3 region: CASSPSPGWTEAFF. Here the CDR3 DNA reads TGTGCCAGCTCACCGAGCCCGGGGTGGACTGAAGCTTTCTTT. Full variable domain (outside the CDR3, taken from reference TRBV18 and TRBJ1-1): NAGVMQNPRHLVRRRGQEARLRCSPMKGHSHVYWYRQLPEEGLKFMVYLQKENIIDESGMPKERFSAEFPKEGPSILRIQQVVRGDSAAYFCASSPSPGWTEAFFGQGTRLTVV.

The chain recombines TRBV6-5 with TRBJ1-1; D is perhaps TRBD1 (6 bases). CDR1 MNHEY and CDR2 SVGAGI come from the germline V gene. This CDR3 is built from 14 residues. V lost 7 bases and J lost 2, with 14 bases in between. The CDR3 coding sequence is TGTGCCAGCATCCCGGACAGTTATAACACTGAAGCTTTCTTT. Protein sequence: CASIPDSYNTEAFF.

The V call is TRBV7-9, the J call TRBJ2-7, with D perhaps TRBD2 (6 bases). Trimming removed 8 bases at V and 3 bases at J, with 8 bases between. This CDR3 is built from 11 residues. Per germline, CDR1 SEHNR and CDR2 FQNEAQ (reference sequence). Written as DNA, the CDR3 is TGTGCCAGCGGAGGGCTCTACGAGCAGTACTTC. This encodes CASGGLYEQYF.

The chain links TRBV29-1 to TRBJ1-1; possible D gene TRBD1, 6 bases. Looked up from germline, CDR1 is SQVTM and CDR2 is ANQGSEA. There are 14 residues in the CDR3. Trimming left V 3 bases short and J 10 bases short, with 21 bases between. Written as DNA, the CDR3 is TGCAGCGTTGATGCCCGCGACAGGCCCTCGGGAGCTTTCTTT. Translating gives CSVDARDRPSGAFF.

The DNA for the CDR3 is TGTGCCAGCAGCCTTGACAGGGGGGTTCGAGGCTACACCTTC. Translation gives CASSLDRGVRGYTF. The rearrangement uses TRBV6-5 and TRBJ1-2; 9 nucleotides align to TRBD1. V lost 6 bases, J lost 8 bases, and 10 bases stayed unmatched. CDR1 is MNHEY, CDR2 SVGAGI, per germline. The CDR3 is made up of 14 amino acids.

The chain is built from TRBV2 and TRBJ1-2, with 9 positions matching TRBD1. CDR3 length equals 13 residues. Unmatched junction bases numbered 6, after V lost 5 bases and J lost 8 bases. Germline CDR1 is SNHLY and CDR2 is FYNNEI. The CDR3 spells CASSFGTGSGYTF. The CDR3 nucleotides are TGTGCCAGCAGTTTCGGGACAGGGTCGGGCTACACCTTC.

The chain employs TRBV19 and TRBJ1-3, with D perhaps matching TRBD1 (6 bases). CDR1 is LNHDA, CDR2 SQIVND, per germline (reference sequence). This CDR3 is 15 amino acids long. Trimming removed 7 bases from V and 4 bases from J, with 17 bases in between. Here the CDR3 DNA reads TGTGCCAGTACCCAGGCGCGGGGGCACGGAAACACCATATATTTT. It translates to CASTQARGHGNTIYF.

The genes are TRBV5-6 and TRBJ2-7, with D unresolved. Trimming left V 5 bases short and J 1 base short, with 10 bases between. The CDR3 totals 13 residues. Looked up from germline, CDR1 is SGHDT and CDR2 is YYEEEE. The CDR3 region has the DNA TGTGCCAGCAGGTTGAGAGGTTCCTACGAGCAGTACTTC. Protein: CASRLRGSYEQYF.

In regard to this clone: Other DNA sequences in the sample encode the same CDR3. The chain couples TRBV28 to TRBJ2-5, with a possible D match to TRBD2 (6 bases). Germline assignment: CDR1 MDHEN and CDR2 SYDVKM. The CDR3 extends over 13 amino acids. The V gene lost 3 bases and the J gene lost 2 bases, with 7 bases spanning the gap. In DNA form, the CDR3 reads TGTGCCAGCAGTTTGGGGGGTCAAGAGACCCAGTACTTC. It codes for CASSLGGQETQYF.

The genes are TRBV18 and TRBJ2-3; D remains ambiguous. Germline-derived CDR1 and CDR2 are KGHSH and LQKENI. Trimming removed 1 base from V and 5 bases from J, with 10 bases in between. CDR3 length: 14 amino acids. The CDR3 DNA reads TGTGCCAGCTCACCACGATTAAACGGAGATACGCAGTATTTT. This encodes CASSPRLNGDTQYF.

The CDR3 spells CASSLTSGGFNEQFF. The DNA of the CDR3 is TGTGCCAGCAGCTTGACTAGCGGGGGCTTCAATGAGCAGTTCTTC. The V call is TRBV5-4, the J call TRBJ2-1, with TRBD2 matching 11 bases. V was clipped by 1 base and J by 6 bases; unmatched bases: 3. The CDR3 length is 15 residues. Germline assignment: CDR1 SGHNT and CDR2 YYREEE (reference sequence). Complete variable domain (other parts from reference TRBV5-4 and TRBJ2-1): ETGVTQSPTHLIKTRGQQVTLRCSSQSGHNTVSWYQQALGQGPQFIFQYYREEENGRGNFPPRFSGLQFPNYSSELNVNALELDDSALYLCASSLTSGGFNEQFFGPGTRLTVL.

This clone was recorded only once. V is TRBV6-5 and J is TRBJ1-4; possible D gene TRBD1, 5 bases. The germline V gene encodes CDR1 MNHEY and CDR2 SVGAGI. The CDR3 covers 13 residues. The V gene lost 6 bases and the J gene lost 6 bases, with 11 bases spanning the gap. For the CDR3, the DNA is TGTGCCAGCAGGCCAGGGTTGGATGAAAAACTGTTTTTT. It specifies CASRPGLDEKLFF.

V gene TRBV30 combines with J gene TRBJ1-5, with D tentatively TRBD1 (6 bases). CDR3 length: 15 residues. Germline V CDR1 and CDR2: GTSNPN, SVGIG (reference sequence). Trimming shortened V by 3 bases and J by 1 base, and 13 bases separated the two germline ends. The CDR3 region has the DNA TGTGCCTGGAGGGAACAGGGATTAAGCAATCAGCCCCAGCATTTT. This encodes CAWREQGLSNQPQHF.

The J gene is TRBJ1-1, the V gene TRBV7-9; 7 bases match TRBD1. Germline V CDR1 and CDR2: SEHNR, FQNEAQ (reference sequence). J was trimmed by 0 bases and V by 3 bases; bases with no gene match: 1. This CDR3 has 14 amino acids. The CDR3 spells CASSFGQVNTEAFF. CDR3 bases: TGTGCCAGCAGCTTTGGACAGGTGAACACTGAAGCTTTCTTT.

CDR3 residues: CASSLREPGTQYF. Written as DNA, the CDR3 is TGTGCCAGCAGCTTAAGGGAGCCGGGGACCCAGTACTTC. V and J are TRBV7-6 and TRBJ2-5, with a tentative D call TRBD2 (5 bases). Deletions cut 2 bases from V and 7 bases from J, with 11 bases between. CDR1 and CDR2 from the germline V gene are SGHVS and FNYEAQ. The CDR3 extends over 13 amino acids.

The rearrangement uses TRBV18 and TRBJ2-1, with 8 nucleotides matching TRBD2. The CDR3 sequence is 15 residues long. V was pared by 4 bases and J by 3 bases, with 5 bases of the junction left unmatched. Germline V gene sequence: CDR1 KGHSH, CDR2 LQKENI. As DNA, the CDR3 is TGTGCCAGCTCACTGGCGGGGGGCCTCTACAATGAGCAGTTCTTC. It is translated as CASSLAGGLYNEQFF.

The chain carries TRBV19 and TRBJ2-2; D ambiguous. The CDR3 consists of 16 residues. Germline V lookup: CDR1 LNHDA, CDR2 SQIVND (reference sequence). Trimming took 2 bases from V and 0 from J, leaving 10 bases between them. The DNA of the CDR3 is TGTGCCAGTAGTATATGGCAAACAGCGAACACCGGGGAGCTGTTTTTT. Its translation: CASSIWQTANTGELFF.